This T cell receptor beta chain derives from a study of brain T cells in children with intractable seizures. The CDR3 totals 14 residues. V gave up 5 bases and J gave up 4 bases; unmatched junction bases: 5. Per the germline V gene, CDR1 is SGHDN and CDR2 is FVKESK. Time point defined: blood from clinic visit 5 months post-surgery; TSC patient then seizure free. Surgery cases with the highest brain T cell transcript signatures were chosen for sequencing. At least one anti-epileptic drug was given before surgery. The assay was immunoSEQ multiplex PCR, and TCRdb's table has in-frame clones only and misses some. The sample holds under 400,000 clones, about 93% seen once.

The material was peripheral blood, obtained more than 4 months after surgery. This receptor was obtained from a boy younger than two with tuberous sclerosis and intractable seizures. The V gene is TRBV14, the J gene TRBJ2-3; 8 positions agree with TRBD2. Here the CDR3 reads CASSRAGGADTQYF. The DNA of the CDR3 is TGTGCCAGCAGCAGGGCGGGAGGCGCAGATACGCAGTATTTT.